This TCR beta chain was recovered during a study of blood T cell repertoires in COVID-19. Study-wide background: COVID-19 samples from acute and convalescent phases originated in the United States, Italy and Spain. The analysed material was cDNA or gDNA that came from T cells, B-cell-depleted T cells, or PBMCs.

Germline V lookup: CDR1 SQVTM, CDR2 ANQGSEA. CDR3 size: 13 residues. Trimming removed 7 bases from V and 2 bases from J, with 11 bases in between. In the original processing: Amplification from reference gene primers served as the basis for estimated nucleated cell counts. Here immunoSEQ multiplex PCR was the method, and the copy in TCRdb shows in-frame clones only, minus some. V and J calls plus clone size are reproduced from that table; the DNA served to infer D and trimming. Among 200,000 or so clones listed, around 84% were seen once. This sequence originates from a human donor in a cohort sampled during active COVID-19. Material: peripheral blood. The J gene is TRBJ2-2, the V gene TRBV29-1; no clear D. The CDR3 is CSGYPSNTGELFF. The CDR3 bases are TGCAGCGGATACCCCAGTAACACCGGGGAGCTGTTTTTT.